Described below is a single TCR beta chain sequence and its context. The V end lost 5 bases, the J end lost 0 bases, and 10 bases lay between the germline ends. The CDR3 is made up of 15 amino acids. The entry originates in a study of blood T cells in healthy people across ages. Next came a second PCR, run for about 7 to 12 cycles, which used a sample-barcoded 5' primer along with a J-beta primer mix. Via MiXCR, TCRdb re-called the 5' RACE reads, giving one row per CDR3 protein. The table records roughly 1.5 million distinct CDR3 sequences, about 45% of them present only once. The V and J genes are TRBV12-3 or TRBV12-4 and TRBJ1-4; no definite D call. This sequence was found in a woman aged 18-29 years in good health. The sample comprised blood. CDR3 DNA sequence: TGTGCCAGCAGTACCACTCGTACAACTAATGAAAAACTGTTTTTT. Residues: CASSTTRTTNEKLFF.